This record looks at one T cell receptor (beta chain) sequence and its context. The primer mix had 60 Vbeta and 13 Jbeta primers. The data were produced by immunoSEQ multiplex PCR, yet TCRdb's version contains in-frame clones alone and is incomplete. Its listing shows roughly 150,000 clones. This record comes from a study of cytomegalovirus exposure and HLA in healthy donors. Sample: PBMCs. This TCR was recovered from a woman between 45 and 65 years old in good health and CMV-seronegative.

CDR3 loop: CASSPTGETQYF. The CDR3 nucleotides read TGTGCCAGCAGTCCGACAGGAGAGACCCAGTACTTC. The rearrangement joins TRBV28 to TRBJ2-5; a possible D gene is TRBD1 (6 bases). CDR1 and CDR2 (germline): MDHEN, SYDVKM. The length of the CDR3 is 12 residues. V shed 5 bases and J shed 4 bases, with 8 bases lying between them.